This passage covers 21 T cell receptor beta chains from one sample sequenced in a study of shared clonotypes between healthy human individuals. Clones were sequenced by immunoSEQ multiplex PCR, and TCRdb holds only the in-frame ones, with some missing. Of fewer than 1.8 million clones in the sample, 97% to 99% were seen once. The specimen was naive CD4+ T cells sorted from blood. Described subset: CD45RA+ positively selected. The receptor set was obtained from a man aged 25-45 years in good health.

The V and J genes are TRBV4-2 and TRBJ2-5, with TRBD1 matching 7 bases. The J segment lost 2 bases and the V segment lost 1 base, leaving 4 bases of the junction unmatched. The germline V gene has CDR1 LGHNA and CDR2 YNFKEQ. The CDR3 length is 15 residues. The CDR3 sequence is CASSQVDRAQETQYF. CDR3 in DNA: TGTGCCAGCAGCCAAGTAGACAGGGCACAAGAGACCCAGTACTTC.

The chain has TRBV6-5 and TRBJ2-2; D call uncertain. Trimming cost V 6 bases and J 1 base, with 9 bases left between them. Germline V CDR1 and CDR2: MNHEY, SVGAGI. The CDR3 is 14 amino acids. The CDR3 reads CASRRIENTGELFF. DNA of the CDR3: TGTGCCAGCAGGAGGATTGAGAACACCGGGGAGCTGTTTTTT.

The CDR3 sequence: CASSVGTSTDGNTIYF. The CDR3 DNA reads TGTGCCAGCAGCGTCGGGACCTCCACTGATGGAAACACCATATATTTT. V and J are TRBV5-4 and TRBJ1-3, with a possible D match to TRBD1 (5 bases). This CDR3 spans 16 amino acids. From germline, CDR1 is SGHNT and CDR2 YYREEE (reference sequence). Trimming removed 4 bases at V and 3 bases at J, with 17 bases between.

The CDR3 DNA is TGTGCCAGCAGTTACTCGGGCCTATACAATGAGCAGTTCTTC. Protein product: CASSYSGLYNEQFF. The chain joins TRBV6-6 to TRBJ2-1; D remains unclear. Germline-derived CDR1 and CDR2 are MNHNY and SVGAGI (reference sequence). V was trimmed by 0 bases and J by 4 bases, leaving 7 bases between them. CDR3 length: 14 residues.

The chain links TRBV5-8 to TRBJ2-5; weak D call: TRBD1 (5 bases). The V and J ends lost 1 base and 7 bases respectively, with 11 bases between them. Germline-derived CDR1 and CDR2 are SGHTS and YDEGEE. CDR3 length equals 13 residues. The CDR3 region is CASSLFQGRTQYF. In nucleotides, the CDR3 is TGTGCCAGCAGCTTGTTTCAGGGCCGGACCCAGTACTTC.

This CDR3 is CASSLSPQGARNYGYTF. In DNA form, the CDR3 reads TGTGCCAGCAGTTTATCCCCCCAGGGGGCGCGGAACTATGGCTACACCTTC. The gene calls are TRBV28 and TRBJ1-2; 8 nucleotides align to TRBD1. This CDR3 is built from 17 residues. Looked up from germline, CDR1 is MDHEN and CDR2 is SYDVKM. Trimming removed 1 base from V and 2 bases from J; junction bases left unmatched: 9.

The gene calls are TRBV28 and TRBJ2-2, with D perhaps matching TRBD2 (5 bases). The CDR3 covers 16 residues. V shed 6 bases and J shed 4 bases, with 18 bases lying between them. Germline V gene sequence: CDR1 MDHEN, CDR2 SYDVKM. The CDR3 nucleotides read TGTGCCAGCAGACCCAGCATTGACTATCCCACCGGGGAGCTGTTTTTT. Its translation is CASRPSIDYPTGELFF.

CDR3 DNA: TGTGCCAGCAGCCGTGGAGCTAGCGGGAGTTACGAGCAGTACTTC. Translated, it gives CASSRGASGSYEQYF. The chain has TRBV11-2 and TRBJ2-7; TRBD2 aligns across 10 bases. The germline V gene encodes CDR1 SGHAT and CDR2 FQNNGV. V lost 5 bases to trimming and J lost 4 bases; unmatched junction nucleotides: 8. CDR3 size: 15 residues. The full variable domain, its missing parts supplied by reference TRBV11-2 and TRBJ2-7, is EAGVAQSPRYKIIEKRQSVAFWCNPISGHATLYWYQQILGQGPKLLIQFQNNGVVDDSQLPKDRFSAERLKGVDSTLKIQPAKLEDSAVYLCASSRGASGSYEQYFGPGTRLTVT.

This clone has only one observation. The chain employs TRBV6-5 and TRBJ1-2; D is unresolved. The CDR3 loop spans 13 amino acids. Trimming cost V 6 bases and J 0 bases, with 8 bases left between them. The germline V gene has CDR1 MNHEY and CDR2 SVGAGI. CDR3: CASSRQANYGYTF. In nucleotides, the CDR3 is TGTGCCAGCAGCCGACAAGCTAACTATGGCTACACCTTC.

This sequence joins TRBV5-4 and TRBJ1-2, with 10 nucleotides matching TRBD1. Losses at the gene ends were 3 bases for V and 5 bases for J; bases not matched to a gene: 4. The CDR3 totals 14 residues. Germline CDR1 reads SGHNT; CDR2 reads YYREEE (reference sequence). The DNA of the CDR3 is TGTGCCAGCAGCTCGGACAGGGGGTCTTATGGCTACACCTTC. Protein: CASSSDRGSYGYTF.

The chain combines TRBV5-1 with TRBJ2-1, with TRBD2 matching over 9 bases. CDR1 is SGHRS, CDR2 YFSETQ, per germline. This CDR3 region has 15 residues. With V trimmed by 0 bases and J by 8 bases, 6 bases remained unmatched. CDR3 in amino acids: CASSLDSGSTYEQFF. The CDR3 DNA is TGCGCCAGCAGCTTGGATAGCGGGAGTACGTATGAGCAGTTCTTC.

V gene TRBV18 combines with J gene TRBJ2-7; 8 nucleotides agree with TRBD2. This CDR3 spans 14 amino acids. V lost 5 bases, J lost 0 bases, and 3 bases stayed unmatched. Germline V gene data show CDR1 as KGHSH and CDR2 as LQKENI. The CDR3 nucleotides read TGTGCCAGCTCAACTAGCGGAGTCTCCTACGAGCAGTACTTC. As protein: CASSTSGVSYEQYF.

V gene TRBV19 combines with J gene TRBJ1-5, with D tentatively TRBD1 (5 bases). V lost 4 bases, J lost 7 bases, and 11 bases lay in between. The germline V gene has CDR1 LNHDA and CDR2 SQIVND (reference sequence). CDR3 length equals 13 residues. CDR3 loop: CASSTLREQPQHF. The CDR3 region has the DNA TGTGCCAGTAGTACCCTCAGGGAACAGCCCCAGCATTTT.

The CDR3 coding sequence is TGTGCCAGCCGGAGGCAGGGACCCTTCGGCGGCTACACCTTC. As protein: CASRRQGPFGGYTF. The chain combines TRBV28 with TRBJ1-2; TRBD1 is a possible D gene (5 bases). The CDR3 extends over 14 amino acids. In germline, CDR1 is MDHEN, CDR2 SYDVKM. V lost 8 bases, J lost 8 bases, and 21 bases lay in between.

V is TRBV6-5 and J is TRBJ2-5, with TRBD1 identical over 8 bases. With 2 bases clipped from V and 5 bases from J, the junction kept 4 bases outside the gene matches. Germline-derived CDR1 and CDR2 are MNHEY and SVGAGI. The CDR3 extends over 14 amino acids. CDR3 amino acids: CASSYNRGRETQYF. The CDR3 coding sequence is TGTGCCAGCAGTTACAACAGGGGGAGGGAGACCCAGTACTTC.

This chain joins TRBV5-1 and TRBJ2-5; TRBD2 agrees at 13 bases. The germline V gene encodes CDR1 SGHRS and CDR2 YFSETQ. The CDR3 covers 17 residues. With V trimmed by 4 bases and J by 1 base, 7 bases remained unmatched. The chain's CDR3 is CASSLRTSGSTQETQYF. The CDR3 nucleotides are TGCGCCAGCAGCCTAAGGACTAGCGGGAGTACCCAAGAGACCCAGTACTTC. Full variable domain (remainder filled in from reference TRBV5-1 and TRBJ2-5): KAGVTQTPRYLIKTRGQQVTLSCSPISGHRSVSWYQQTPGQGLQFLFEYFSETQRNKGNFPGRFSGRQFSNSRSEMNVSTLELGDSALYLCASSLRTSGSTQETQYFGPGTRLLVL.

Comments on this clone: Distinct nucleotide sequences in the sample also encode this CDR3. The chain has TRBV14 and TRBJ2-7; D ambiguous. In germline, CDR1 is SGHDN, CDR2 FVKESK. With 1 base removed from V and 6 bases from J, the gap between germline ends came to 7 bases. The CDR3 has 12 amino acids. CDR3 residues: CASSQGLAEQYF. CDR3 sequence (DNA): TGTGCCAGCAGCCAAGGTTTGGCCGAGCAGTACTTC. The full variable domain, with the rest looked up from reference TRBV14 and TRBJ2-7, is EAGVTQFPSHSVIEKGQTVTLRCDPISGHDNLYWYRRVMGKEIKFLLHFVKESKQDESGMPNNRFLAERTGGTYSTLKVQPAELEDSGVYFCASSQGLAEQYFGPGTRLTVT.

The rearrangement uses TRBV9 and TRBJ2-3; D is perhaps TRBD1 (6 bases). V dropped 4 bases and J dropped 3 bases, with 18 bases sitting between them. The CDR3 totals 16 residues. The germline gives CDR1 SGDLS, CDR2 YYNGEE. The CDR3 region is CASSPPNWQGTDTQYF. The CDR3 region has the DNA TGTGCCAGCAGCCCCCCCAACTGGCAGGGGACAGATACGCAGTATTTT.

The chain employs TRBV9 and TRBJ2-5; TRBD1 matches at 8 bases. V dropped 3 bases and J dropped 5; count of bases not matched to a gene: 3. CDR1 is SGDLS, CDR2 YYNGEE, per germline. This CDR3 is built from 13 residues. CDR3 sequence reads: CASSGTGWETQYF. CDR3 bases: TGTGCCAGCAGCGGGACAGGGTGGGAGACCCAGTACTTC.

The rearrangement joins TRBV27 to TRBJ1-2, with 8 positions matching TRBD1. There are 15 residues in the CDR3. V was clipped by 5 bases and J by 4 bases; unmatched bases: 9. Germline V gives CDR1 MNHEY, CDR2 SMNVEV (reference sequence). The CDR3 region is CASSTLGTGGYGYTF. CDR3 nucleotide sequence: TGTGCCAGCAGTACCCTCGGAACAGGGGGCTATGGCTACACCTTC.

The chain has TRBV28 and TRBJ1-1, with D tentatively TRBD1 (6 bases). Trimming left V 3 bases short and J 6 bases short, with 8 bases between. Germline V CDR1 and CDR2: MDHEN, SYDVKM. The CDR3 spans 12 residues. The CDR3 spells CASSLDSPEAFF. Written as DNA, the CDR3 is TGTGCCAGCAGTTTGGACAGCCCTGAAGCTTTCTTT.